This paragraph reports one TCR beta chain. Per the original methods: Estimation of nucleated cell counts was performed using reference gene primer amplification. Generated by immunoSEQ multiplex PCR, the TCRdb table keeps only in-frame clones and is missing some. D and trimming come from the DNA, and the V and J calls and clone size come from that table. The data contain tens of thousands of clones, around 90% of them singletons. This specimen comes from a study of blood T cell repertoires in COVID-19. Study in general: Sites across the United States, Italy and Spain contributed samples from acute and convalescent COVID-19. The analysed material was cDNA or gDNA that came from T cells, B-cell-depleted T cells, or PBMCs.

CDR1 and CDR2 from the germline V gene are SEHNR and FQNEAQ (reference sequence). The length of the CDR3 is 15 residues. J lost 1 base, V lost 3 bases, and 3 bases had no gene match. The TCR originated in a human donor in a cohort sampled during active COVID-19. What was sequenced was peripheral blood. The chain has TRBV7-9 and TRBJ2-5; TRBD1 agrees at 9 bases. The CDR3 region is CASSLGTGSQETQYF. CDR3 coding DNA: TGTGCCAGCAGCTTGGGGACAGGGTCCCAAGAGACCCAGTACTTC.